This T cell receptor (beta chain) is drawn from a study of OX40 agonist ivuxolimab in advanced cancers. About the research overall: An agonistic anti-OX40 (CD134) antibody, ivuxolimab, was used to treat the patients.

The assay was immunoSEQ multiplex PCR, and TCRdb's table has in-frame clones only and misses some. The sample consists of about 68,000 clones, roughly 85% of them appearing once. Trimming removed 4 bases from V and 2 bases from J; junction bases left unmatched: 6. There are 15 residues in the CDR3. CDR1 SGHRS and CDR2 YFSETQ come from the germline V gene. A few counts support this clone. Blood samples were obtained at baseline, cycle 4 day 1, and cycle 7 day 1. This sequence was found in an adult with an advanced solid tumor such as melanoma, head and neck, liver or kidney cancer. The specimen was CD4+ or CD8+ T cells sorted from blood, collected in a trial of the OX40 agonist ivuxolimab. The chain couples TRBV5-1 to TRBJ1-1, with 9 bases that match TRBD1. The chain's CDR3 is CASSPGQGLNTEAFF. The CDR3 coding sequence is TGCGCCAGCAGCCCCGGACAGGGGCTAAACACTGAAGCTTTCTTT.